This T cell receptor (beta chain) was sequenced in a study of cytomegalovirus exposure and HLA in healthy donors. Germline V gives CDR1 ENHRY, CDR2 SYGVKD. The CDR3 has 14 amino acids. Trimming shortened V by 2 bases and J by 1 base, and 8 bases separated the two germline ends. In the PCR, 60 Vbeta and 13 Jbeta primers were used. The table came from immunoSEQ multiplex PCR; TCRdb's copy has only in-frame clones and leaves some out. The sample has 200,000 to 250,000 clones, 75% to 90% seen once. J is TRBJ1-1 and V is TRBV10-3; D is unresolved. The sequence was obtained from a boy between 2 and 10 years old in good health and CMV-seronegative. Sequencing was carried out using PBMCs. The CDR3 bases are TGTGCCATCAGTGAGCCTAAAAGGAACACTGAAGCTTTCTTT. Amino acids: CAISEPKRNTEAFF.